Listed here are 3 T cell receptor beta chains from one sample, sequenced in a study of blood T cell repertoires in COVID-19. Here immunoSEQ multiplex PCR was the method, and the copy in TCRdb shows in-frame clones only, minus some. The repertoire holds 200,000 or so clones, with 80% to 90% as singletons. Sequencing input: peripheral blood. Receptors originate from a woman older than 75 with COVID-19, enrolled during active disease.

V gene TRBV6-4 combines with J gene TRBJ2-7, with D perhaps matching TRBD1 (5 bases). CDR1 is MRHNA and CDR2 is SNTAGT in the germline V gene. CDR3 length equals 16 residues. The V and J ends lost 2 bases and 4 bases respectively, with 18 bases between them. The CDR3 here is CASSDPRESRNYEQYF. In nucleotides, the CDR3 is TGTGCCAGCAGTGACCCCAGGGAATCCCGAAATTACGAGCAGTACTTC.

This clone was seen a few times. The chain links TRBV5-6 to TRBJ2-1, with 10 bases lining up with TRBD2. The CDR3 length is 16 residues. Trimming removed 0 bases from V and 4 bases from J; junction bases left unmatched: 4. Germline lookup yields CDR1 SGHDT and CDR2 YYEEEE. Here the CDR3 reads CASSLGLAGVYNEQFF. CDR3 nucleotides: TGTGCCAGCAGCTTGGGTCTAGCGGGAGTGTACAATGAGCAGTTCTTC.

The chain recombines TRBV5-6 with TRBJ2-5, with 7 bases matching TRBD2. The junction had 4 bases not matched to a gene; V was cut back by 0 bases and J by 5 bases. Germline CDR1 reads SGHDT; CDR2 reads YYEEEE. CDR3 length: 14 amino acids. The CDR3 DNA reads TGTGCCAGCAGCTTGGGACTAGCCACCGAGACCCAGTACTTC. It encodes CASSLGLATETQYF.